Listed below are T cell receptor beta chains from one sample, sequenced in a study of cytomegalovirus exposure and HLA in healthy donors. TCRdb keeps only in-frame clones here, not all; method: immunoSEQ multiplex PCR. This table has 150,000 to 200,000 clones, 80% appearing once. Input material: PBMCs. Source of these receptors: a young man in good health and CMV-seropositive. The CDR3 runs from the conserved cysteine through the conserved F or W. The order of the fields is CDR3 length, J gene, clone size, D gene, V gene, CDR3 DNA, CDR3 protein. A D gene is named only where the DNA matches it firmly. Part of the rows lack a size; the others show once, few, many or a class for expanded clones.

length: 18; J: TRBJ1-6; size: .; D: TRBD1; V: TRBV12-5; DNA: TGTGCTAGTGGTTCGGATCGGCGGGACAGGCCTCATAATTCACCCCTCCACTTT; CDR3: CASGSDRRDRPHNSPLHF
length: 16; J: TRBJ2-3; size: .; D: TRBD2; V: TRBV5-4; DNA: TGTGCCAGCAGCTCTGGAAGGTGGGGGAGGGAAGATACGCAGTATTTT; CDR3: CASSSGRWGREDTQYF
length: 15; J: TRBJ2-1; size: .; D: TRBD2; V: TRBV6-4; DNA: TGTGCCAGCAGTGACGCGGGGGGGCCCGGGAATGAGCAGTTCTTC; CDR3: CASSDAGGPGNEQFF
length: 14; J: TRBJ2-7; size: .; D: TRBD2; V: TRBV30; DNA: TGTGCCTGGAGTGTTGGGACTAGAGGTCCGGGTCTCTACTTC; CDR3: CAWSVGTRGPGLYF
length: 14; J: TRBJ1-1; size: .; D: .; V: TRBV5-1; DNA: TGCGCCAGCAGTCCCGACGGACAGAACACTGAAGCTTTCTTT; CDR3: CASSPDGQNTEAFF
length: 15; J: TRBJ1-2; size: .; D: .; V: TRBV19; DNA: TGTGCCAGTAGCCTTGTCTTCCGGGGGTCCTATGGCTACACCTTC; CDR3: CASSLVFRGSYGYTF
length: 15; J: TRBJ2-7; size: once; D: TRBD1; V: TRBV28; DNA: TGTGCCAGCAGTCACCTCACAGGGGCAGCCTACGAGCAGTACTTC; CDR3: CASSHLTGAAYEQYF
length: 14; J: TRBJ1-3; size: .; D: TRBD1; V: TRBV29-1; DNA: TGCAGCGTTGGTACAGGGGACTCTGGAAACACCATATATTTT; CDR3: CSVGTGDSGNTIYF
length: 15; J: TRBJ2-1; size: .; D: .; V: TRBV2; DNA: TGTGCCAGCAGTGACCTACTAAGATATCACAATGAGCAGTTCTTC; CDR3: CASSDLLRYHNEQFF
length: 13; J: TRBJ1-3; size: .; D: .; V: TRBV7-9; DNA: TGTGCCAGCAGCTTGGGAGGGGGAAACACCATATATTTT; CDR3: CASSLGGGNTIYF
length: 12; J: TRBJ1-2; size: .; D: TRBD1; V: TRBV30; DNA: TGTGCCCGGTCCCGGGACAGGGGTAGCTACACCTTC; CDR3: CARSRDRGSYTF
length: 14; J: TRBJ2-7; size: few; D: TRBD2; V: TRBV7-9; DNA: TGTTCCAGCAGCGCGACTAGCGGGAGGGGCGAGCAGTACTTC; CDR3: CSSSATSGRGEQYF
length: 14; J: TRBJ2-3; size: .; D: .; V: TRBV7-9; DNA: TGTGCCAGCAGCTTAGGACAGGGCACAGATACGCAGTATTTT; CDR3: CASSLGQGTDTQYF
length: 15; J: TRBJ1-2; size: .; D: TRBD1; V: TRBV2; DNA: TGTGCCAGCAGTGAATATCGGCAGGGGGCTGATGGCTACACCTTC; CDR3: CASSEYRQGADGYTF
length: 14; J: TRBJ1-1; size: .; D: .; V: TRBV5-1; DNA: TGCGCCAGCAGCTTGGCAGGGCCGAACACTGAAGCTTTCTTT; CDR3: CASSLAGPNTEAFF
length: 16; J: TRBJ2-3; size: .; D: TRBD2; V: TRBV9; DNA: TGTGCCAGCAGCGCTATAGCGGGAGGGAGCACAGATACGCAGTATTTT; CDR3: CASSAIAGGSTDTQYF
length: 16; J: TRBJ2-3; size: .; D: TRBD2; V: TRBV4-2; DNA: TGTGCCAGCAGCCAAAAAGGCGGGAGCGACACAGATACGCAGTATTTT; CDR3: CASSQKGGSDTDTQYF
length: 13; J: TRBJ1-1; size: .; D: .; V: TRBV11-2; DNA: TGTGCCAGCAGTTACCAGGGTTTCGCTGAAGCTTTCTTT; CDR3: CASSYQGFAEAFF
length: 14; J: TRBJ2-7; size: .; D: .; V: TRBV6-7; DNA: TGTGCCAGCAGTTACTTCGGGGTTTTGTACGAGCAGTACTTC; CDR3: CASSYFGVLYEQYF
length: 14; J: TRBJ1-1; size: .; D: TRBD1; V: TRBV7-9; DNA: TGTGCCAGCATCTCAGACTGGGACAGCTTTGAAGCTTTCTTT; CDR3: CASISDWDSFEAFF
length: 14; J: TRBJ2-5; size: .; D: .; V: TRBV7-6; DNA: TGTGCCAGCAGCTTAGCATCCGTCTCAGAGACCCAGTACTTC; CDR3: CASSLASVSETQYF
length: 12; J: TRBJ1-2; size: .; D: .; V: TRBV29-1; DNA: TGCAGCGTTGACAGGTCTACCTATGGCTACACCTTC; CDR3: CSVDRSTYGYTF
length: 16; J: TRBJ2-1; size: .; D: TRBD2; V: TRBV7-2; DNA: TGTGCCAGCAGCAAAGGCGGGGGTTGGAGGTATAATGAGCAGTTCTTC; CDR3: CASSKGGGWRYNEQFF
length: 15; J: TRBJ2-5; size: .; D: TRBD2; V: TRBV4-1; DNA: TGTGCCAGCAGCCATGGGACTAGCGAGGCGGAGACCCAGTACTTC; CDR3: CASSHGTSEAETQYF
length: 12; J: TRBJ2-7; size: once; D: .; V: TRBV7-6; DNA: TGTGCCAGCAGCCCTACAGGGTACGAGCAGTACTTC; CDR3: CASSPTGYEQYF
length: 16; J: TRBJ2-7; size: .; D: .; V: TRBV7-9; DNA: TGTGCCAGCAGCTTAGCGGGGGGGGCAGGGCGGGGCGAGCAGTACTTC; CDR3: CASSLAGGAGRGEQYF
length: 13; J: TRBJ1-2; size: few; D: TRBD1; V: TRBV29-1; DNA: TGCAGCGTTGAGGGACAGGGGGTCTATGGCTACACCTTC; CDR3: CSVEGQGVYGYTF
length: 18; J: TRBJ2-3; size: .; D: TRBD2; V: TRBV4-1; DNA: TGCGCCAGCAGCTCCCCCGGGACTAGCGGGAGATATGCGGATACGCAGTATTTT; CDR3: CASSSPGTSGRYADTQYF
length: 15; J: TRBJ2-1; size: .; D: TRBD2; V: TRBV7-9; DNA: TGTGCCAGCAGTAGACTAGCGGGGCCCGACAATGAGCAGTTCTTC; CDR3: CASSRLAGPDNEQFF
length: 15; J: TRBJ1-6; size: .; D: .; V: TRBV2; DNA: TGTGCCAGCAGTGAATCGGACAGCGGAAATTCACCCCTCCACTTT; CDR3: CASSESDSGNSPLHF
length: 15; J: TRBJ2-7; size: .; D: TRBD2; V: TRBV27; DNA: TGTGCCAGCAGTTGGTCGGGCCTAGCGGGGAACGAGCAGTACTTC; CDR3: CASSWSGLAGNEQYF
length: 14; J: TRBJ1-1; size: .; D: TRBD1; V: TRBV27; DNA: TGTGCCAGCCAACCAGGGGGCCCCAGCACTGAAGCTTTCTTT; CDR3: CASQPGGPSTEAFF
length: 17; J: TRBJ2-3; size: .; D: TRBD2; V: TRBV5-4; DNA: TGTGCCAGCAGCACTGGACTAGCGGGGGGGCACTCGGATACGCAGTATTTT; CDR3: CASSTGLAGGHSDTQYF
length: 15; J: TRBJ2-7; size: .; D: .; V: TRBV7-2; DNA: TGTGCCAGCAGCCCCAGTCGCGGCAACTCCTACGAGCAGTACTTC; CDR3: CASSPSRGNSYEQYF
length: 13; J: TRBJ2-7; size: once; D: .; V: TRBV19; DNA: TGTGCCACCTCCCCCAGACTCGCCTACGAGCAGTACTTC; CDR3: CATSPRLAYEQYF
length: 17; J: TRBJ2-1; size: .; D: .; V: TRBV18; DNA: TGTGCCAGCTCACTAATACTGGACAGAACCCCCTACAATGAGCAGTTCTTC; CDR3: CASSLILDRTPYNEQFF
length: 15; J: TRBJ1-1; size: .; D: TRBD1; V: TRBV7-2; DNA: TGTGCCAGCAGCCCGCGACAGGGGGCTAACACTGAAGCTTTCTTT; CDR3: CASSPRQGANTEAFF
length: 13; J: TRBJ2-1; size: .; D: .; V: TRBV2; DNA: TGTGCCAGCAGTGGCTACTCTTACAATGAGCAGTTCTTC; CDR3: CASSGYSYNEQFF
length: 14; J: TRBJ2-7; size: .; D: .; V: TRBV27; DNA: TGTGCCAGCAGTCGTACAGACAGCTCCTACGAGCAGTACTTC; CDR3: CASSRTDSSYEQYF
length: 15; J: TRBJ2-5; size: .; D: .; V: TRBV25-1; DNA: TGTGCCAGCAGTGAATCCGGGGCGGGGATGGAGACCCAGTACTTC; CDR3: CASSESGAGMETQYF
length: 14; J: TRBJ1-1; size: .; D: .; V: TRBV5-8; DNA: TGTGCCAGCAGCGACCAGGGGAGATTCACTGAAGCTTTCTTT; CDR3: CASSDQGRFTEAFF
length: 15; J: TRBJ2-3; size: .; D: TRBD2; V: TRBV6-1; DNA: TGTGCCAGCAGTGAAGGGTCTAGCGGGGGGGATACGCAGTATTTT; CDR3: CASSEGSSGGDTQYF
length: 12; J: TRBJ2-7; size: .; D: .; V: TRBV6-5; DNA: TGTGCCAGCCGCGGGCTGTCCTACGAGCAGTACTTC; CDR3: CASRGLSYEQYF
length: 19; J: TRBJ2-3; size: .; D: TRBD2; V: TRBV28; DNA: TGTGCCAGCAGTTTATGGGAGGGGTCCAGCGGGAGGGCAACAGATACGCAGTATTTT; CDR3: CASSLWEGSSGRATDTQYF
length: 11; J: TRBJ2-1; size: .; D: .; V: TRBV6-5; DNA: TGTGCCAGCAGTAACACCCATGAGCAGTTCTTC; CDR3: CASSNTHEQFF
length: 16; J: TRBJ2-2; size: .; D: .; V: TRBV6-1; DNA: TGTGCCAGCAGTGAAGACGCCAGGACAAAAACCGGGGAGCTGTTTTTT; CDR3: CASSEDARTKTGELFF